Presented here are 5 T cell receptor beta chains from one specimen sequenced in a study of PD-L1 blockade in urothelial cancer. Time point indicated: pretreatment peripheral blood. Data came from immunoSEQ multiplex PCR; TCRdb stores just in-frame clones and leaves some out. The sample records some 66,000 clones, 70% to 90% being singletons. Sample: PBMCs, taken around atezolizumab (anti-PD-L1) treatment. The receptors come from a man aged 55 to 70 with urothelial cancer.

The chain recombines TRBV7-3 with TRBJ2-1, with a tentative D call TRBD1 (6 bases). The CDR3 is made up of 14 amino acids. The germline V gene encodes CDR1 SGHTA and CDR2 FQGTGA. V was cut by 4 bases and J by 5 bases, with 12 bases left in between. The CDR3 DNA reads TGTGCCAGCAGCTCCTATGGGGGCCACAATGAGCAGTTCTTC. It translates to CASSSYGGHNEQFF.

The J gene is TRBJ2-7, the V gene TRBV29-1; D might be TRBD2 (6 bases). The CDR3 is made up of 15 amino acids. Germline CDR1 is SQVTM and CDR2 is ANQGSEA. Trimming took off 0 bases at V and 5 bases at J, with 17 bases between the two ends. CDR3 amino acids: CSVEDLAGGDHEQYF. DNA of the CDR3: TGCAGCGTTGAAGATCTAGCCGGCGGGGACCACGAGCAGTACTTC.

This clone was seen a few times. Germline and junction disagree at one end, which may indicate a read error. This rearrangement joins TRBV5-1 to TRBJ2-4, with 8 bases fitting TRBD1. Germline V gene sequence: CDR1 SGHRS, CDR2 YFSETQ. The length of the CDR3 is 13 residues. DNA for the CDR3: TGCGCCAGCAGCGCGAGTCAGGGGGCTGTCCTGAAGTTC. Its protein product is CASSASQGAVLKF.

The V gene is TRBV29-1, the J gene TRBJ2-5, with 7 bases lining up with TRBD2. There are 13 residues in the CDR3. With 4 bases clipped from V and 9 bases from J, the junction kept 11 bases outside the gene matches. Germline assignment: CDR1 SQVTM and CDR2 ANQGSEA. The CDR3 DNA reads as TGCAGCGTTGTTGAGGTCGTCCGGGGGGCCCAGTACTTC. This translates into CSVVEVVRGAQYF.

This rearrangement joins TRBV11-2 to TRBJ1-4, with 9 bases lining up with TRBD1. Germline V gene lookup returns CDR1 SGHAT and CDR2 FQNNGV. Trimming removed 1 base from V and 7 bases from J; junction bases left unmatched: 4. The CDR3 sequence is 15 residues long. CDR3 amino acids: CASSLGQGGGEKLFF. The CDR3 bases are TGTGCCAGCAGCTTAGGACAGGGGGGAGGTGAAAAACTGTTTTTT.